The 22 T cell receptor beta chains in this list originate from one sample, sequenced in a study of blood T cells in healthy people across ages (dated by TCRdb to between 2014 and 2017). Library creation used 5' RACE. Instrument used: Illumina HiSeq 2500. A second roughly 6 to 11 cycle PCR used a sample-barcoded 5' primer and a J-beta primer mix. The raw public data were reprocessed by TCRdb itself: fastp quality trimming at Q25, MiXCR clonotype calling, in-frame beta chains only. Records with the same CDR3 protein are collapsed into one entry carrying the most frequent genes and DNA. The sample data list approximately 780,000 distinct CDR3 sequences, and 25% to 30% of these were observed just once. The ten largest clones represent under 3% of the sample. Separately, the same data were catalogued under a study of T cells of mothers and their children.

The sequenced sample consisted of blood. The origin of the receptors is a boy younger than 18 in good health.

V usage is TRBV5-1 and J usage is TRBJ2-2, with TRBD2 matching over 7 bases. The trim removed 4 bases at V and 5 bases at J, leaving 8 bases unmatched. There are 15 residues in the CDR3. Per germline, CDR1 SGHRS and CDR2 YFSETQ. In DNA form, the CDR3 reads TGCGCCAGCAGCCCCGCGATAGCGGGTACCGGGGAGCTGTTTTTT. Its protein product is CASSPAIAGTGELFF. The full variable domain, completed using reference TRBV5-1 and TRBJ2-2, is KAGVTQTPRYLIKTRGQQVTLSCSPISGHRSVSWYQQTPGQGLQFLFEYFSETQRNKGNFPGRFSGRQFSNSRSEMNVSTLELGDSALYLCASSPAIAGTGELFFGEGSRLTVL.

V is TRBV10-3 and J is TRBJ2-1, with 12 positions matching TRBD1. Germline V CDR1 and CDR2: ENHRY, SYGVKD. The length of the CDR3 is 14 residues. The V and J ends lost 4 bases and 7 bases, in that order; junction bases with no gene match: 2. Written as DNA, the CDR3 is TGTGCCATCAGTGGGGACAGGGGGCAGAATGAGCAGTTCTTC. As protein: CAISGDRGQNEQFF.

The chain combines TRBV4-2 with TRBJ1-2; no clear D. The CDR3 contains 17 residues. Germline loops: CDR1 LGHNA, CDR2 YNFKEQ. With 1 base removed from V and 5 bases from J, the gap between germline ends came to 20 bases. The CDR3 loop is CASSQVSDPSPVYGYTF. DNA for the CDR3: TGTGCCAGCAGCCAAGTCTCCGACCCCTCCCCGGTATATGGCTACACCTTC.

To note about this clonotype: A read error is likely, as this CDR3 ends without the conserved phenylalanine or tryptophan. This chain uses TRBV28 with TRBJ2-1, with D tentatively TRBD2 (5 bases). Germline V lookup: CDR1 MDHEN, CDR2 SYDVKM. Deletions cut 6 bases from V and 0 bases from J, with 12 bases between. The CDR3 is 15 amino acids. The CDR3 nucleotides are TGTGCCAGCAGAAACACGGGGAGCTCCTACAATGAGCAGTTCCTC. Translated, it gives CASRNTGSSYNEQFL.

Details on this clonotype: The junction shows a germline mismatch at one end, possibly a read error. CDR3: CTSSSQGSNTEAFF. The CDR3 nucleotides are TGTACCAGCAGCTCGCAGGGATCGAACACTGAAGCTTTCTTT. This chain joins TRBV2 and TRBJ1-1; a possible D gene is TRBD1 (5 bases). Germline assignment: CDR1 SNHLY and CDR2 FYNNEI. CDR3 length equals 14 residues.

The chain uses TRBV2 and TRBJ2-7; a possible D gene is TRBD2 (6 bases). The V end was cut by 10 bases, the J end by 2 bases, with 12 bases between. Germline V gives CDR1 SNHLY, CDR2 FYNNEI. The CDR3 totals 12 residues. This chain's CDR3 is CAIGGGAYEQYF. The DNA of the CDR3 is TGTGCCATCGGGGGAGGTGCCTACGAGCAGTACTTC.

Written as DNA, the CDR3 is TGCAGTGCTAGAGATCTCCAGCGGGGGAGGAATGAGCAGTTCTTC. It is translated as CSARDLQRGRNEQFF. The chain employs TRBV20-1 and TRBJ2-5; 8 bases align to TRBD2. The better agreement between TRBJ2-1 and the DNA end casts doubt on the J call. This CDR3 contains 15 residues. Germline-derived CDR1 and CDR2 are DFQATT and SNEGSKA (reference sequence).

In this sample, this clonotype turned up a few times. The chain carries TRBV3-1 and TRBJ2-1; TRBD2 might be the D (5 bases). CDR3 length: 14 residues. Germline V gives CDR1 LGHDT, CDR2 YNNKEL (reference sequence). With 1 base removed from V and 8 bases from J, the gap between germline ends came to 12 bases. CDR3 sequence: CASSQVGLPHEQFF. For the CDR3, the DNA is TGTGCCAGCAGCCAAGTCGGACTCCCCCATGAGCAGTTCTTC.

This sequence joins TRBV4-1 and TRBJ2-5, with a possible D match to TRBD1 (5 bases). Germline CDR1 MGHRA, CDR2 YSYEKL. The CDR3 runs to 15 residues. The V and J ends lost 1 base and 2 bases respectively, with 11 bases between them. Here the CDR3 DNA reads TGCGCCAGCAGCCAAGTAACAGGAGAACAAGAGACCCAGTACTTC. Amino acids: CASSQVTGEQETQYF.

In this sample, this clonotype turned up a few times. This chain connects TRBV6-5 to TRBJ2-5; TRBD2 might be the D (6 bases). Trimming left V 6 bases short and J 1 base short, with 15 bases between. Germline V CDR1 and CDR2: MNHEY, SVGAGI. The CDR3 consists of 15 residues. CDR3 in DNA: TGTGCCAGCAGCCCCTTGGAGGGAACCCAAGAGACCCAGTACTTC. It specifies CASSPLEGTQETQYF.

This clonotype occurred a few times. The V gene is TRBV7-3, the J gene TRBJ2-3, with no clear D. The CDR3 totals 12 residues. Germline-derived CDR1 and CDR2 are SGHTA and FQGTGA. V was trimmed by 4 bases and J by 4 bases, leaving 6 bases between them. The CDR3, as DNA: TGTGCCAGCAGCTACCCTTCAGATACGCAGTATTTT. Protein: CASSYPSDTQYF.

This clonotype has more than one count but fewer than ten. A much larger clone differs by one base, so this may be a read error. The rearrangement joins TRBV5-1 to TRBJ2-5, with TRBD1 identical over 9 bases. V shed 3 bases and J 5 bases; nucleotides not matched to a gene: 5. Per the germline V gene, CDR1 is SGHRS and CDR2 is YFSETQ. The CDR3 runs 14 residues. DNA for the CDR3: TGCGCCAGCAGCTGGACAGGGGCCGGGGAGACCCAGTACTTC. It yields the protein CASSWTGAGETQYF.

The chain is built from TRBV12-3 or TRBV12-4 and TRBJ2-5; 8 positions agree with TRBD1. Near its end, the DNA agrees better with TRBJ2-1, so the J call may be wrong. The CDR3 runs 15 residues. CDR3 in DNA: TGTGCCAGTAACCTCTGGCAGGGGGCTGGCAATGAGCAGTTCTTC. Translating it yields CASNLWQGAGNEQFF.

This chain joins TRBV7-2 and TRBJ1-3, with D hard to call. CDR3 size: 16 residues. V dropped 1 base and J dropped 0 bases, with 10 bases sitting between them. CDR1 SGHTA and CDR2 FQGNSA come from the germline V gene. CDR3 in amino acids: CASSLDPLGSGNTIYF. For the CDR3, the DNA is TGTGCCAGCAGCTTAGACCCACTGGGCTCTGGAAACACCATATATTTT.

J is TRBJ2-5 and V is TRBV11-2; 11 bases map to TRBD2. Germline CDR1 reads SGHAT; CDR2 reads FQNNGV. CDR3 length: 15 amino acids. V trimming: 4 bases; J trimming: 3 bases; junction bases outside the gene matches: 4. CDR3 in amino acids: CASSSWGLAEETQYF. The CDR3 DNA is TGTGCCAGCAGCTCCTGGGGACTAGCGGAAGAGACCCAGTACTTC.

The table lists this clonotype with many counts. The chain is built from TRBV11-1 and TRBJ2-7; D remains unclear. The V and J ends lost 4 bases and 0 bases respectively, with 4 bases between them. CDR1 is SGHAT, CDR2 FQDESV, per germline (reference sequence). The CDR3 covers 12 residues. As DNA, the CDR3 is TGTGCCAGCAGCTCCTTCTCCTACGAGCAGTACTTC. It is translated as CASSSFSYEQYF.

This clonotype occurred a few times. The chain carries TRBV20-1 and TRBJ2-1; 13 bases map to TRBD2. Germline CDR1 DFQATT, CDR2 SNEGSKA (reference sequence). The CDR3 contains 19 residues. The ends lost 0 bases at V and 0 bases at J; junction bases unmatched: 8. The CDR3 spells CSARDRLAGGTSSYNEQFF. DNA of the CDR3: TGCAGTGCTAGAGATAGACTAGCGGGGGGCACGAGCTCCTACAATGAGCAGTTCTTC.

The V call is TRBV5-1, the J call TRBJ2-1; 9 bases are a match to TRBD1. TRBJ2-7 matches the DNA end more closely, so the J call is doubtful. Per the germline V gene, CDR1 is SGHRS and CDR2 is YFSETQ. The CDR3 is made up of 14 amino acids. CDR3 amino acids: CASSPGTGKGEQYF. The CDR3 nucleotides are TGCGCCAGCAGCCCTGGGACAGGGAAGGGCGAGCAGTACTTC.

In its sample, this clonotype was seen once. This rearrangement joins TRBV5-1 to TRBJ2-3; D unclear. V lost 3 bases, J lost 2 bases, and 10 bases lay in between. This CDR3 is 14 amino acids long. Germline values: CDR1 SGHRS, CDR2 YFSETQ. Here the CDR3 DNA reads TGCGCCAGCAGCTCATTGGGTCCCACAGATACGCAGTATTTT. This sequence encodes CASSSLGPTDTQYF.

This clonotype was seen a few times. DNA of the CDR3: TGTGCCAGCAGTGAAGTTACAGGGGTTGGCTACACCTTC. Protein product: CASSEVTGVGYTF. The V gene is TRBV6-1, the J gene TRBJ1-2; 7 bases map to TRBD1. The CDR3 is 13 residues long. The V segment lost 1 base and the J segment 7 bases; nucleotides outside the gene matches: 3. In germline, CDR1 is MNHNS, CDR2 SASEGT.

V usage is TRBV5-1 and J usage is TRBJ2-4; no definite D call. CDR1 is SGHRS and CDR2 is YFSETQ in the germline V gene. The CDR3 length is 16 residues. V dropped 4 bases and J dropped 2 bases, with 16 bases sitting between them. The DNA of the CDR3 is TGCGCCAGCAGCAGGACCGAGGACGTCACCAAAAACATTCAGTACTTC. This translates into CASSRTEDVTKNIQYF.

This clonotype was recorded a few times. V is TRBV14 and J is TRBJ2-1, with D perhaps matching TRBD2 (7 bases). The CDR3 length is 15 residues. Trimming cost V 4 bases and J 4 bases, with 14 bases left between them. Per germline, CDR1 SGHDN and CDR2 FVKESK. CDR3 protein: CASSPRGHPYNEQFF. Written as DNA, the CDR3 is TGTGCCAGCAGCCCGCGGGGGCACCCTTACAATGAGCAGTTCTTC.